This TCR beta chain was sequenced for a study of T-cell memory formation after mild COVID-19. About the research overall: Each donor largely had its own TCR clusters.

Germline CDR1 LNHDA, CDR2 SQIVND (reference sequence). The CDR3 is made up of 15 amino acids. The junction had 6 bases not matched to a gene; V was cut back by 4 bases and J by 2 bases. TCRdb fed the 5' RACE reads into MiXCR, producing one record per CDR3 protein. The data show a few hundred thousand distinct CDR3 sequences, roughly 21% seen once. This clonotype has at least ten counts. Antigen specificity is unknown. Whole-study findings and limits: Most CD4+ clones that shrank were in CM and EM, while CD8+ ones turned up in EMRA. Confirmation was lacking for SARS-CoV-2 specificity of second-wave clones that peaked on day 37.

The rearrangement links TRBV19 to TRBJ2-5; 8 bases agree with TRBD2. This receptor was obtained from a man aged 18 to 30 who had mild COVID-19 (a few samples of this study predate the infection). Cell type and time point are not known. The specimen sequenced was PBMCs or a T cell subset sorted from them (not recorded which). DNA for the CDR3: TGTGCCAGTAGTAGCGGTCTAGCGGGTCAAGAGACCCAGTACTTC. It codes for CASSSGLAGQETQYF.